This T cell receptor beta chain was identified during a study of blood T cell repertoires in COVID-19. Overall study context: PBMCs, B-cell-depleted T cells, or T cells were the source of the cDNA or gDNA that made up the material.

The CDR3 sequence is 17 residues long. The V gene's germline CDR1 is SGDLS and CDR2 YYNGEE. The V gene end was trimmed by 1 base and the J gene end by 2 bases; junction bases not matched to a gene: 10. Authors' processing steps: Estimation of nucleated cell counts relied on the amplification of reference gene primers. Generated by immunoSEQ multiplex PCR, the TCRdb table keeps only in-frame clones and is missing some. The DNA gave D and trimming, while V, J and clone size come from that table. This table holds tens of thousands of clones, under 95% found once. This receptor was obtained from a human donor in a cohort sampled during active COVID-19. The chain is built from TRBV9 and TRBJ1-1; 8 bases map to TRBD1. The sample was peripheral blood. The CDR3 loop is CASSVPRQGQVNTEAFF. The CDR3 DNA reads as TGTGCCAGCAGCGTACCCCGACAGGGACAGGTCAACACTGAAGCTTTCTTT.